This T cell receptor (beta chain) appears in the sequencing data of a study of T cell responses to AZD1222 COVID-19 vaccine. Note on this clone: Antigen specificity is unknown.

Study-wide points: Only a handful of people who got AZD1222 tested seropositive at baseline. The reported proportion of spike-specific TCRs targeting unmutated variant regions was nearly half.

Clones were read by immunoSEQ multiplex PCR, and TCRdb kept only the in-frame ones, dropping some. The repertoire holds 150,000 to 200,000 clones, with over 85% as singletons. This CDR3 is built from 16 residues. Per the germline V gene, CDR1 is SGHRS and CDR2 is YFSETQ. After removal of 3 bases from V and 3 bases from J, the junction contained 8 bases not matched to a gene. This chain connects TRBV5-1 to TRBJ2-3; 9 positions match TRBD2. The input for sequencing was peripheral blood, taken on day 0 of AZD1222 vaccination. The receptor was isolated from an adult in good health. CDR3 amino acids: CASSSEVAGATDTQYF. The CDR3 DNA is TGCGCCAGCAGCTCTGAAGTAGCGGGAGCGACAGATACGCAGTATTTT.